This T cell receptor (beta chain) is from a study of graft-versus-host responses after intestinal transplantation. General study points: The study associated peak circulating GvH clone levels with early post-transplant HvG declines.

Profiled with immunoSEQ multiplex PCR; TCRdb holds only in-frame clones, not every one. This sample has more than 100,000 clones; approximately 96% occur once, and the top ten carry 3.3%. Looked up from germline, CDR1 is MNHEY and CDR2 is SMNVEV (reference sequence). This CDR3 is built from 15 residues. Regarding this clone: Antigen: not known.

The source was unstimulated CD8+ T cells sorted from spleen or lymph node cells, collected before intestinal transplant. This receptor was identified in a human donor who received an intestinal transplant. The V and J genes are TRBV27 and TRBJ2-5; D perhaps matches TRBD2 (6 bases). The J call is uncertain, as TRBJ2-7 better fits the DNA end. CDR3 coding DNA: TGTGCCAGCAGTTTATCCCAGGAGGGGCTCGACGAGCAGTACTTC. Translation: CASSLSQEGLDEQYF.